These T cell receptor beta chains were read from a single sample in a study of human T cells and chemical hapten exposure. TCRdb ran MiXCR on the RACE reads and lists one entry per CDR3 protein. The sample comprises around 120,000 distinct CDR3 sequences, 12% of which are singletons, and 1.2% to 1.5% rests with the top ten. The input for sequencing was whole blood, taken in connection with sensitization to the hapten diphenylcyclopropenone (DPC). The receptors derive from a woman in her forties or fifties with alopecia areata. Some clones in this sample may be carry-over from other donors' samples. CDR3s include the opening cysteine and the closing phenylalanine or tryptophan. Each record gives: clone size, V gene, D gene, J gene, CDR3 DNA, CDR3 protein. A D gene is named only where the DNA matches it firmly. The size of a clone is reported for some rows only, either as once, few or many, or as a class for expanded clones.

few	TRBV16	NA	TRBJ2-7	TGTGCCAGCAGTCAGGACCTCTACGAGCAGTACTTC	CASSQDLYEQYF
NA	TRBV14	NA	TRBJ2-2	TGTGCCAGCAGCCTTAGCTGGCGGGGAGCCACCGGGGAGCTGTTTTTT	CASSLSWRGATGELFF
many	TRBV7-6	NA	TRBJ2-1	TGTGCCAGCAGCTTAGCGGGAGGTAATGAGCAGTTCTTC	CASSLAGGNEQFF
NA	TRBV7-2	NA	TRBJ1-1	TGTGCCAGCAGCTTAATATTCCGGGGGCCGGGGAACACTGAAGCTTTCTTT	CASSLIFRGPGNTEAFF
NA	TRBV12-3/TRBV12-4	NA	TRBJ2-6	TGTGCCAGCAGTTTAGGGGCTACCGGGGCCAACGTCCTGACTTTC	CASSLGATGANVLTF
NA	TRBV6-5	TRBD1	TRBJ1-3	TGTGCCAGCAGTTACTCCCGGACAGGGTCTGGAAACACCATATATTTT	CASSYSRTGSGNTIYF
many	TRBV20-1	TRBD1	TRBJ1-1	TGCAGTGCTAGAGAACCCAGCAGGGGGCCTGAAGCTTTCTTT	CSAREPSRGPEAFF
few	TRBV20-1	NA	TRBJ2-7	TGCAGTGCGTTTAAGCTTGGGACCTACGAGCAGTACTTC	CSAFKLGTYEQYF
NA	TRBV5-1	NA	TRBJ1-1	TGCGCCAGCAGCGAGAGCACTTTGAACACTGAAGCTTTCTTT	CASSESTLNTEAFF
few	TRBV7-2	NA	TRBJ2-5	TGTGCCAGCAGCTTAGCGCCGGGGCTGCAAGAGACCCAGTACTTC	CASSLAPGLQETQYF
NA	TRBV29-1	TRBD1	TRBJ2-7	TGCAGCGTTCTACTCGCCGATGGACAGGGGGGCTACGAGCAGTACTTC	CSVLLADGQGGYEQYF
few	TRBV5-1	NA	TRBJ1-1	TGCGCCAGCAGCTTGGTCGGCGGAGCGAACACTGAAGCTTTCTTT	CASSLVGGANTEAFF
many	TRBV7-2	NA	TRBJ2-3	TGTGCCAGCAGCCTAACTAAGGGAGATACGCAGTATTTT	CASSLTKGDTQYF
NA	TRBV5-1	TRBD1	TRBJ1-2	TGCGCCAGCAGCTCACCGGGACAGGGCTACACCTTC	CASSSPGQGYTF
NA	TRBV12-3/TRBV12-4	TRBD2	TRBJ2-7	TGTGCCAGCAGTGCCCTCCCGGGACTAGCGGGGGCCGAGCAGTACTTC	CASSALPGLAGAEQYF
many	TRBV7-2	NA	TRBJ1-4	TGTGCCAGCAGCCCCCGCGGGCTTAATGAAAAACTGTTTTTT	CASSPRGLNEKLFF
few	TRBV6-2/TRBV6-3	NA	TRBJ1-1	TGTGCCAGCAACCTACAGGGACCGCTCGCTGAAGCTTTCTTT	CASNLQGPLAEAFF
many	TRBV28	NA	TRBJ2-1	TGTGCCAGCAGGGGTGACTACTCCTACAATGAGCAGTTCTTC	CASRGDYSYNEQFF
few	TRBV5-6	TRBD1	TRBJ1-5	TGTGCCAGCAGCTCTTCCAGGGGGAACAATCAGCCCCAGCATTTT	CASSSSRGNNQPQHF
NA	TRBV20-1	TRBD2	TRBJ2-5	TGCAGTGCCAAAGACCCCGGGACTAGCGCAGAGACCCAGTACTTC	CSAKDPGTSAETQYF
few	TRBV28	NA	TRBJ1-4	TGTGCCAGCAGTTTAGTTGCCACGGCCAATGAAAAACTGTTTTTT	CASSLVATANEKLFF
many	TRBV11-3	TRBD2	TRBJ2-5	TGTGCCAGCAGCTTATCGGCTAGCGGGGGGGAGACCCAGTACTTC	CASSLSASGGETQYF
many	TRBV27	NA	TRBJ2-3	TGTGCCAGCAGTTCCGTCCCCCCCACCACAGATACGCAGTATTTT	CASSSVPPTTDTQYF
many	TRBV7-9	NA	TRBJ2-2	TGTGCCAGCAGCTTAGACACGGCCGTAGCCGGGGAGCTGTTTTTT	CASSLDTAVAGELFF
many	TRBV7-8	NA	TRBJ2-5	TGTGCCAGCAGCTCCAGATGGCAAGAGACCCAGTACTTC	CASSSRWQETQYF
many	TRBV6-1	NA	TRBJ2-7	TGTGCCAGCAGTGAAGAGTTCTCCTACGAGCAGTACTTC	CASSEEFSYEQYF
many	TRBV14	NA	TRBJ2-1	TGTGCCAGCAGCCAAGAGCTACGGGGGCCGCAGTTCTTC	CASSQELRGPQFF
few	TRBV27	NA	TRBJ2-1	TGTGCCAGCAGTTATGGGCCGAAGGAGTTCTTC	CASSYGPKEFF
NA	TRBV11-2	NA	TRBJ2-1	TGTGCCAGCAGCTTAATGGGGCTCGTACAGAATGAGCAGTTCTTC	CASSLMGLVQNEQFF
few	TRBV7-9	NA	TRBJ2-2	TGTGCCAGCACCATAGACGTCACCGGGGAGCTGTTTTTT	CASTIDVTGELFF
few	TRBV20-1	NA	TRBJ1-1	TGCAGTGCTCCCTCTAATGGGGCAGGGCGTGGCACTGAAGCTTTCTTT	CSAPSNGAGRGTEAFF
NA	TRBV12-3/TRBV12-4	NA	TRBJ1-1	TGTGCCAGCAGTGGCCCCTTACAGTTCACTGAAGCTTTCTTT	CASSGPLQFTEAFF
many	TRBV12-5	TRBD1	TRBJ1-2	TGTGCTAGTGGTCCCGGACAGGGGAACTATGGCTACACCTTC	CASGPGQGNYGYTF
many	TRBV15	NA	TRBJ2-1	TGTGCCACCAGCAGAGAGTGGTCCTACAATGAGCAGTTCTTC	CATSREWSYNEQFF
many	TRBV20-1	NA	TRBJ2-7	TGCAGTGCTAGAGAAGGGTTAGACAGGTTTTACGAGCAGTACTTC	CSAREGLDRFYEQYF
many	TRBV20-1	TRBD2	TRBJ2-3	TGCAGTGCTAGGGGACTAACGCACACAGATACGCAGTATTTT	CSARGLTHTDTQYF
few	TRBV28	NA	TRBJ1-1	TGTGCCAGCAGTTACTCACACGGGAGAGGCACTGAAGCTTTCTTT	CASSYSHGRGTEAFF
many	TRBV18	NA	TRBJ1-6	TGTGCCAGCTCACCTTCAGTAGGGCTGGAAAATTCACCCCTCCACTTT	CASSPSVGLENSPLHF
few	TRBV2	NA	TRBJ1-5	TGTGCCAGCAGTGTGAGACAGGATCAGCCCCAGCATTTT	CASSVRQDQPQHF
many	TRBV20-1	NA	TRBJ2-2	TGCAGTGCGGAGAGACGATTCGCGAACACCGGGGAGCTGTTTTTT	CSAERRFANTGELFF
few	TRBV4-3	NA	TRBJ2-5	TGCGCCAGCAGCCAAGACAGGGTAGGCCAAGAGACCCAGTACTTC	CASSQDRVGQETQYF
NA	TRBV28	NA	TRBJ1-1	TGTGCCAGCACTTCGTGGGGGGGCAACACTGAAGCTTTCTTT	CASTSWGGNTEAFF
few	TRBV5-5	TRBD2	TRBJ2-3	TGTGCCAGCAGCTTGCGGCTAGCGGGTTTCACAGATACGCAGTATTTT	CASSLRLAGFTDTQYF
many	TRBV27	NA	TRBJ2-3	TGTGCCAGCAGTTTAGCCCCTCAGGACCCTACGCAGTATTTT	CASSLAPQDPTQYF
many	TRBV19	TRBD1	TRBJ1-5	TGTGCCAGTAGCGCTCAGAACAGGGGAGGGAATCAGCCCCAGCATTTT	CASSAQNRGGNQPQHF
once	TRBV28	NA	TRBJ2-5	TGTGCCAGCAGCCACGGGGGGACAGGTCAAGAGACCCAGTACTTC	CASSHGGTGQETQYF
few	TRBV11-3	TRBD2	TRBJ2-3	TGTGCCAGCAGCGCACTAGCGGGGGTGATAGATACGCAGTATTTT	CASSALAGVIDTQYF
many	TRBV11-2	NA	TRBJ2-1	TGTGCCAGCAGCTTAGATCGAATGCCCCCGGAGCAGTTCTTC	CASSLDRMPPEQFF
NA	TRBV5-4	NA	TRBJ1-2	TGTGCCAGCAGCGGCGGAGGGTCTAACTATGGCTACACCTTC	CASSGGGSNYGYTF
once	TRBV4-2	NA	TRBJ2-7	TGTGACAGCAGCCAAGACGAGACAACAAACTACGAGCAGTACTTC	CDSSQDETTNYEQYF
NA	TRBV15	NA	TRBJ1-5	TGTGCCACCAGCAGAGATAAAGGTCAGCCCCAGCATTTT	CATSRDKGQPQHF
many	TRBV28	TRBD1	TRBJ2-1	TGTGCCAGCAGTACCCGGGACAGAGAGTTCTTC	CASSTRDREFF
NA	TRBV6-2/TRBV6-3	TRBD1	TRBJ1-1	TGTGCCAGCCATTCAGGGGGCGCGGGGAACACTGAAGCTTTCTTT	CASHSGGAGNTEAFF
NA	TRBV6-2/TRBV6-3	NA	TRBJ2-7	TGTGCCAGCAGTTACCAGCTTGGGACAACCACCTACGAGCAGTACTTC	CASSYQLGTTTYEQYF
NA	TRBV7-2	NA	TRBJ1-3	TGTGCCAGCAGACGCAATCCTGGGAACTCTGGAAACACCATATATTTT	CASRRNPGNSGNTIYF
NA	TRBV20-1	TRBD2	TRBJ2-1	TGCAGTGCCTCCCCCCAGCGGGAGAATCAGTTCTTC	CSASPQRENQFF
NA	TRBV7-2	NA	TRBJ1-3	TGTGCCAGCAGCTCCACAGGAAACACCATATATTTT	CASSSTGNTIYF
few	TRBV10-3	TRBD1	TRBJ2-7	TGTGCCATCAGTGAACGTGACAGGGGGCACTACGAGCAGTACTTC	CAISERDRGHYEQYF